This TCR beta chain was captured by sequencing in a study of OX40 agonist ivuxolimab in advanced cancers. General study results and limits: Among the least clonally expanded were partial responders at 0.1-3.0 mg/kg.

On this clone itself: Its antigen is unknown.

Sequencing was performed with immunoSEQ multiplex PCR; in TCRdb, only in-frame clones are kept and a portion is missing. This sample has 55,000 to 65,000 clones; 86% occur once, and the top ten carry 0.85% to 1%. Germline loops: CDR1 SGHTA, CDR2 FQGTGA. Unmatched junction bases numbered 11, after V lost 5 bases and J lost 4 bases. The CDR3 loop spans 16 amino acids. The source is an adult with an advanced solid tumor such as melanoma, head and neck, liver or kidney cancer. The rearrangement joins TRBV7-3 to TRBJ2-3, with 8 bases identical to TRBD2. This sample comprised CD4+ or CD8+ T cells sorted from blood, obtained in a trial of the OX40 agonist ivuxolimab. CDR3 nucleotides: TGTGCCAGCAGCCCTAACGGGGGGGAGGTCCCAGATACGCAGTATTTT. Translating gives CASSPNGGEVPDTQYF.